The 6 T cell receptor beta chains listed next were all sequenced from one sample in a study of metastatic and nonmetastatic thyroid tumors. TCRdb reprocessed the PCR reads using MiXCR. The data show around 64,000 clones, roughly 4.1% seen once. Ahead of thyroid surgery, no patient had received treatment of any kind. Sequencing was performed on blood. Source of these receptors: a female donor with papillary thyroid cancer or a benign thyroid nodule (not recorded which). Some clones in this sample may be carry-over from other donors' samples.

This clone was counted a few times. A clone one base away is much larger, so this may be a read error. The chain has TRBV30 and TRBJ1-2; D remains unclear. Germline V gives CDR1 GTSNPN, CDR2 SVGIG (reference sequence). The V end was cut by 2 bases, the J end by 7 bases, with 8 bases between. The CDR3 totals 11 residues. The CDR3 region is CAWSTFSGYTF. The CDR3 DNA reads TGTGCCTGGAGTACGTTCTCTGGCTACACCTTC.

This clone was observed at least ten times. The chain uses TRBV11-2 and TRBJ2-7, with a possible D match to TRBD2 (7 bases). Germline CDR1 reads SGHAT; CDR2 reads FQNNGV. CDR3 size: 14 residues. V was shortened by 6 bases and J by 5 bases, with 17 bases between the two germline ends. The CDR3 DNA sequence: TGTGCCAGCAGGATGGGGGGGGCCAGCGACGAGCAGTACTTC. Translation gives CASRMGGASDEQYF.

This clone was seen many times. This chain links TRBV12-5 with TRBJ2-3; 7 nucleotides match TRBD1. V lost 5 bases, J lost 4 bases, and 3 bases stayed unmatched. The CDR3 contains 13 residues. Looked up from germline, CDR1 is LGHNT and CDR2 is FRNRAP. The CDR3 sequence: CASGLTGADTQYF. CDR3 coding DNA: TGTGCTAGTGGTCTAACAGGGGCAGATACGCAGTATTTT.

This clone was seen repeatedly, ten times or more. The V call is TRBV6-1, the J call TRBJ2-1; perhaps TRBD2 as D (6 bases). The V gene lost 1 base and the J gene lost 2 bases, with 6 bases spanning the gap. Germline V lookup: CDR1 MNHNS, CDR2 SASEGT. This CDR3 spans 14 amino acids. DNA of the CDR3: TGTGCCAGCAGTGAAGGGACTACCTACAATGAGCAGTTCTTC. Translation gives CASSEGTTYNEQFF.

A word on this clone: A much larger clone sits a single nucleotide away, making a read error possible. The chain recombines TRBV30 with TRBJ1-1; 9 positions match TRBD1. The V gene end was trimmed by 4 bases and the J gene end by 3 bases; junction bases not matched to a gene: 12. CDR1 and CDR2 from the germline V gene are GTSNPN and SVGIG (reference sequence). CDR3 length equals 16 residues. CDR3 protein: CAWTSTGGWGDTEAFF. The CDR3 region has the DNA TGTGCCTGGACTAGCACAGGGGGCTGGGGTGACACTGAAGCTTTCTTT.

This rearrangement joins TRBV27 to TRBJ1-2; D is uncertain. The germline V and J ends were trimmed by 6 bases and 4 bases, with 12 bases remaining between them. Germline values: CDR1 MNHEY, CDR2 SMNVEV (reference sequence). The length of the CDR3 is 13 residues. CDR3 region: CASRPSGGYGYTF. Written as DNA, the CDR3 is TGTGCCAGCAGGCCATCGGGCGGCTATGGCTACACCTTC.